The sequence of this T cell receptor beta chain was determined in a study of blood T cells in healthy people across ages. At the level of the study: For every two T cells, template switching captured about one barcoded beta molecule.

A second PCR of about 6 to 12 cycles used a sample-barcoded 5' primer and a J-beta primer mix. TCRdb redid the calling of the 5' RACE reads with MiXCR, one entry per CDR3 protein. Counted here are around 790,000 distinct CDR3 sequences, around 42% occurring once; the ten biggest clones make up around 18%. V lost 6 bases and J lost 3, with 17 bases in between. This CDR3 comprises 15 residues. The germline gives CDR1 MNHNS, CDR2 SASEGT. The study recruited healthy Caucasian donors from Russia who were aged roughly 6 to 90. V usage is TRBV6-1 and J usage is TRBJ1-2; D unclear. Sample: blood. The sequence came from a man in his fifties or sixties in good health. The CDR3 DNA reads TGTGCCAGCAGGGCGGGTATGGCGGTGGACTATGGCTACACCTTC. Amino acids: CASRAGMAVDYGYTF.